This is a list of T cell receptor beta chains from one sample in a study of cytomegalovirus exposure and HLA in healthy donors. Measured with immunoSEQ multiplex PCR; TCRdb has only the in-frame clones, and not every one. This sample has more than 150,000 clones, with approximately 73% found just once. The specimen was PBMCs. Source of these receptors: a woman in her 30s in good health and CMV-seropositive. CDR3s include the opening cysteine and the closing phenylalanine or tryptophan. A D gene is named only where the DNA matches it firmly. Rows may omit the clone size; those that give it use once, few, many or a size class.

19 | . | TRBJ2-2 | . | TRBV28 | TGTGCCAGCAGTCAGTTTACCCCCACCAAGGACATTTGGGCCGGGGAGCTGTTTTTT | CASSQFTPTKDIWAGELFF
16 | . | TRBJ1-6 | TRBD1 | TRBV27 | TGTGCCAGCAGTTTGCTACAGGGGGGAAATAATTCACCCCTCCACTTT | CASSLLQGGNNSPLHF
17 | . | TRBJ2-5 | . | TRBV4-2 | TGTGCCAGCAGCCAAGATGGTACACCCCAGAACGGGGAGACCCAGTACTTC | CASSQDGTPQNGETQYF
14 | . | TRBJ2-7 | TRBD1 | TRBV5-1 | TGCGCCAGCAGCTTAGGACAGGGGGTACGGGAGCAGTACTTC | CASSLGQGVREQYF
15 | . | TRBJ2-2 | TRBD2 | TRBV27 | TGTGCCAGCTCAGCAAGCGGGGGGAGGACCGGGGAGCTGTTTTTT | CASSASGGRTGELFF
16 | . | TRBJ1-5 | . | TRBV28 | TGTGCCAGCAGTCAACCCAACAGGGTAATAAGACAGCCCCAGCATTTT | CASSQPNRVIRQPQHF
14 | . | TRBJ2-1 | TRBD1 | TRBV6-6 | TGTGCCAGCAGCCTAGACAGGGGGGTCAATGAGCAGTTCTTC | CASSLDRGVNEQFF
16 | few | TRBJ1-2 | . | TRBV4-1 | TGCGCCAGCAGCCACCCTAGTCTTTCGGGGAGCTATGGCTACACCTTC | CASSHPSLSGSYGYTF
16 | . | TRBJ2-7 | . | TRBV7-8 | TGTGCCAGCAGCTCCCGGCGGATCGTCCGTGGGTACGAGCAGTACTTC | CASSSRRIVRGYEQYF
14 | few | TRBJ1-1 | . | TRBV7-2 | TGTGCCAGCAGACAGCGGGAGGGGAACACTGAAGCTTTCTTT | CASRQREGNTEAFF
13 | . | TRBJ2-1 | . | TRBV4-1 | TGCGCCAGCAGCCGGGGGGTTGACAATGAGCAGTTCTTC | CASSRGVDNEQFF
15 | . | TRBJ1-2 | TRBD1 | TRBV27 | TGTGCCAGCAGTTCCGGACAGGGAAATAACTATGGCTACACCTTC | CASSSGQGNNYGYTF
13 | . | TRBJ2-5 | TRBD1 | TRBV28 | TGTGCCAGCAGAAAAACAGGGGGAGAGACCCAGTACTTC | CASRKTGGETQYF
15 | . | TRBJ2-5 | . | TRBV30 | TGTGCCTGGAGTCCCAGCGTTAGAGGCCGGGAGACCCAGTACTTC | CAWSPSVRGRETQYF
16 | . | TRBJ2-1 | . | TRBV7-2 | TGTGCCAGCAGCTTAGCAAGGGGCCTTCTTACAAATGAGCAGTTCTTC | CASSLARGLLTNEQFF
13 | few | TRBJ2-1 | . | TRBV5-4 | TGTGCCAGCAGCTTGGACTACTACAATGAGCAGTTCTTC | CASSLDYYNEQFF
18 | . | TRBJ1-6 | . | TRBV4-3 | TGCGCCAGCAGCCAAGGAGGGGGACCCGACTCCTATAATTCACCCCTCCACTTT | CASSQGGGPDSYNSPLHF
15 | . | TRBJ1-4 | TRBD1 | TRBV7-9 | TGTTCCAGCAGCCGGACAGGGGCAACTAATGAAAAACTGTTTTTT | CSSSRTGATNEKLFF
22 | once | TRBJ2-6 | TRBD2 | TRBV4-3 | TGCGCCAGCAGCCAAGCGACTGCTAGCGGGGGCCACGGATCCTCTGGGGCCAACGTCCTGACTTTC | CASSQATASGGHGSSGANVLTF
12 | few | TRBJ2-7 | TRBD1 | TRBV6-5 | TGTGCCAGCTTGGGACAGAACTACGAGCAGTACTTC | CASLGQNYEQYF
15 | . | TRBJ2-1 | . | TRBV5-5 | TGTGCCAGCAGCCCGACTCTGGATCTCTACAATGAGCAGTTCTTC | CASSPTLDLYNEQFF
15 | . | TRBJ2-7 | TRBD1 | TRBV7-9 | TGTGCCAGCAGCCCAGGACAGGGTAGGCCTTACGAGCAGTACTTC | CASSPGQGRPYEQYF
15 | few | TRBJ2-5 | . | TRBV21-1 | TGTGCCAGCAGCACTCCGGGACAGGGCAAAGAGACCCAGTACTTC | CASSTPGQGKETQYF
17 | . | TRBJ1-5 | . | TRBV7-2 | TGTGCCAGCAGCTTAGGTCCGCGAGTAAACGGCAATCAGCCCCAGCATTTT | CASSLGPRVNGNQPQHF
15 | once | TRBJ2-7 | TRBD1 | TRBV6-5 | TGTGCCAGCAGTATACGGACAGGGGGAACCTACGAGCAGTACTTC | CASSIRTGGTYEQYF
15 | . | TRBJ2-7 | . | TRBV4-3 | TGCGCCAGCAGCGCAAGATACGCGGTATCCTACGAGCAGTACTTC | CASSARYAVSYEQYF
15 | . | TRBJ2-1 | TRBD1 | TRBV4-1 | TGCGCCAGCAGGCGGGGACAGGGGGCCCTATGGGAGCAGTTCTTC | CASRRGQGALWEQFF
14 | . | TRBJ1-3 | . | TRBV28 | TGTGCCAGCAGCCCTGGGGGCACTGGAAACACCATATATTTT | CASSPGGTGNTIYF
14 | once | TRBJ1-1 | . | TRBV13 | TGTGCCAGCAGCTTCGTAAGTGGTAGAACTGAAGCTTTCTTT | CASSFVSGRTEAFF
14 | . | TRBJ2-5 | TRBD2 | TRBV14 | TGTGCCAGCAGAAAGCGGGGGGCCGGGGAGACCCAGTACTTC | CASRKRGAGETQYF
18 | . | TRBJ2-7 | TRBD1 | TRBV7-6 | TGTGCCAGCAGCTTAGGAGCCCACGGGGGACAGGGTCGCTACGAGCAGTACTTC | CASSLGAHGGQGRYEQYF
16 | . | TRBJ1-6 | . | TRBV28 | TGTGCCAGCCGACCCCTGGGGCTCTCCTATAATTCACCCCTCCACTTT | CASRPLGLSYNSPLHF
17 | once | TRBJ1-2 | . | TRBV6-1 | TGTGCCAGCAGTGACTGGGACCCAGGCGGAGGGGACTATGGCTACACCTTC | CASSDWDPGGGDYGYTF
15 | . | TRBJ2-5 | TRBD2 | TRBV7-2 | TGTGCCAGCAGCTTTCCGGGACTAGGGGGGCGGACTCAGTACTTC | CASSFPGLGGRTQYF
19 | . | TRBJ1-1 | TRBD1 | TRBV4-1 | TGCGCCAGCAGCCAACCCTACCCCCGGGACAGGGGGCGCGCCGCTGAAGCTTTCTTT | CASSQPYPRDRGRAAEAFF
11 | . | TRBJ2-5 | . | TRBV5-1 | TGCGCCAGCAGCGACAAAACGTCCCAGTACTTC | CASSDKTSQYF
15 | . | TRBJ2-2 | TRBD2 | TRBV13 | TGTGCCAGCAGTCCGGGGGGGCCGCACACCGGGGAGCTGTTTTTT | CASSPGGPHTGELFF
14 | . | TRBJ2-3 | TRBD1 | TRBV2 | TGTGCCAGCAGCCGGGACAGAGACACAGATACGCAGTATTTT | CASSRDRDTDTQYF
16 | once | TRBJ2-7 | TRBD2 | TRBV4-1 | TGCGCCAGCAGCCAAGTCTTTGGGGGAGGGTCCTACGAGCAGTACTTC | CASSQVFGGGSYEQYF
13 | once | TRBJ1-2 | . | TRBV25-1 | TGTGCCAGCGGCGACAGTAATGGCTATGGCTACACCTTC | CASGDSNGYGYTF
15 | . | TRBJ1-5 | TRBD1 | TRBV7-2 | TGTGCCAGCAGCGTGGGACAGGGCCGCAATCAGCCCCAGCATTTT | CASSVGQGRNQPQHF
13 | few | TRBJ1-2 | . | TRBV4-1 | TGCGCCAGCAGCCAAACAGGGACGGAGGGCTACACCTTC | CASSQTGTEGYTF
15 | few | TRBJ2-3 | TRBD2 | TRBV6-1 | TGTGCCAGCAGTGACACTAGCGGGGGGGCAGATACGCAGTATTTT | CASSDTSGGADTQYF